These 2 T cell receptor beta chains originate from one sample sequenced in a study of CD8 T cells in Susac syndrome. Random hexamers were used to reverse transcribe roughly 0.5 to 1 ug of RNA. TCRdb processed the immunoSEQ multiplex PCR reads anew with MiXCR; each CDR3 protein has one entry. The data hold some 96,000 distinct CDR3 sequences, with about 94% observed a single time. The specimen sequenced was CD4+ T cells from PBMCs. These receptor sequences come from a human donor with Susac syndrome.

This chain connects TRBV10-3 to TRBJ2-7; 11 nucleotides agree with TRBD1. Per germline, CDR1 ENHRY and CDR2 SYGVKD. The CDR3 has 17 amino acids. V was pared by 0 bases and J by 1 base, with 5 bases of the junction left unmatched. The CDR3, as DNA: TGTGCCATCAGTGAGTCCTGGACAGGGGGCTCTTCCTACGAGCAGTACTTC. This translates into CAISESWTGGSSYEQYF.

The V gene is TRBV20-1, the J gene TRBJ2-5, with D uncertain. Trimming pared 1 base from V and 1 base from J, leaving 4 bases between. This CDR3 has 12 residues. Germline V lookup: CDR1 DFQATT, CDR2 SNEGSKA (reference sequence). CDR3 amino acids: CSARVVQETQYF. In DNA form, the CDR3 reads TGCAGTGCTAGAGTAGTCCAAGAGACCCAGTACTTC.